This TCR beta chain was recovered during a study of T-cell memory formation after mild COVID-19. This clonotype showed up many times. CDR1 and CDR2 from the germline V gene are DFQATT and SNEGSKA (reference sequence). J lost 5 bases, V lost 3 bases, and 8 bases had no gene match. The CDR3 length is 14 residues. A 5'RACE reaction primed in the constant segment made cDNA libraries of TCR alpha and TCR beta, and these carried sample barcodes and UMIs. TCRdb independently ran MiXCR on the 5' RACE reads; one entry per CDR3 protein. The table records 150,000 to 200,000 distinct CDR3 sequences, roughly 11% of them present only once.

The sequence derives from a man younger than 30 who had mild COVID-19 (a few samples of this study predate the infection). Cell type and time point are not known. Sequencing input: PBMCs or a T cell subset sorted from them (not recorded which). The chain links TRBV20-1 to TRBJ1-1; 8 nucleotides agree with TRBD1. The chain's CDR3 is CSARPLQGGTEAFF. CDR3 DNA: TGCAGTGCTAGGCCTCTACAGGGGGGAACTGAAGCTTTCTTT.